These 22 T cell receptor beta chains were all obtained from the same sample, sequenced in a study of blood T cell repertoires in COVID-19. Some clones are missing from TCRdb's copy, which holds only in-frame ones; the method was immunoSEQ multiplex PCR. The data show some 68,000 clones, about 86% seen once. The sequencing sample was made of peripheral blood. The receptors shown here come from a man in his forties or fifties with active COVID-19.

The rearrangement uses TRBV6-5 and TRBJ2-1, with 9 positions matching TRBD1. CDR1 is MNHEY, CDR2 SVGAGI, per germline. Germline trimming cut 7 bases from V and 1 base from J; bases unmatched to any gene: 5. The CDR3 covers 15 residues. The CDR3 is CASKVQGASYNEQFF. CDR3 DNA sequence: TGTGCCAGCAAGGTACAGGGGGCGTCCTACAATGAGCAGTTCTTC.

The chain has TRBV18 and TRBJ2-5; 7 nucleotides match TRBD1. The CDR3 loop spans 16 amino acids. CDR1 and CDR2 (germline): KGHSH, LQKENI. V trimming: 2 bases; J trimming: 4 bases; junction bases outside the gene matches: 10. CDR3 DNA: TGTGCCAGCTCACCAGTTGTGGGGACAGTGGGAGAGACCCAGTACTTC. Its protein is CASSPVVGTVGETQYF.

The chain employs TRBV23-1 and TRBJ2-2; 10 bases are shared with TRBD2. TRBV23-1 is noted as an ORF with a role that remains uncertain. The CDR3 extends over 16 amino acids. Trimming took 0 bases from V and 6 from J; bases not matched to a gene: 4. CDR3 in DNA: TGCGCCAGCAGTCAATCGCTAGCGGGAGTTCCCGGGGAGCTGTTTTTT. It encodes CASSQSLAGVPGELFF.

This chain joins TRBV10-3 and TRBJ2-7; 10 positions match TRBD2. This CDR3 has 14 residues. Germline-derived CDR1 and CDR2 are ENHRY and SYGVKD. The V segment lost 5 bases and the J segment 0 bases; nucleotides outside the gene matches: 1. In nucleotides, the CDR3 is TGTGCCATCAGTCCTAGCGGGAGCTCCTACGAGCAGTACTTC. It is translated as CAISPSGSSYEQYF.

V gene TRBV19 combines with J gene TRBJ1-1; 7 bases match TRBD1. CDR1 is LNHDA and CDR2 is SQIVND in the germline V gene (reference sequence). J gave up 4 bases and V 5 bases, and 10 bases lay outside the gene matches. CDR3 length: 15 residues. The chain's CDR3 is CASSFYSTGSTEAFF. The DNA of the CDR3 is TGTGCCAGTAGTTTCTATTCGACAGGGAGCACTGAAGCTTTCTTT.

This clone was detected many times. The rearrangement links TRBV27 to TRBJ2-5; D remains unclear. Trimming shortened V by 3 bases and J by 5 bases, and 16 bases separated the two germline ends. Per germline, CDR1 MNHEY and CDR2 SMNVEV (reference sequence). CDR3 length equals 15 residues. The CDR3 coding sequence is TGTGCCAGCAGTTTGGGCAGCCGATCTGGGGAGACCCAGTACTTC. Its protein is CASSLGSRSGETQYF.

J is TRBJ1-6 and V is TRBV19; unclear D gene. Germline CDR1 and CDR2: LNHDA and SQIVND (reference sequence). The CDR3 length is 16 residues. V was cut by 1 base and J by 10 bases, with 17 bases left in between. CDR3 in amino acids: CASSIGRLTMDSPLHF. The CDR3 region has the DNA TGTGCCAGTAGTATAGGGAGACTAACGATGGACTCACCCCTCCACTTT.

The chain is built from TRBV5-1 and TRBJ1-2; TRBD1 matches at 8 bases. Germline-derived CDR1 and CDR2 are SGHRS and YFSETQ. This CDR3 comprises 12 residues. J gave up 10 bases and V 2 bases, and 4 bases lay outside the gene matches. CDR3 in amino acids: CASSFGQGDYTF. Written as DNA, the CDR3 is TGCGCCAGCAGCTTCGGACAGGGTGACTACACCTTC.

This rearrangement joins TRBV11-3 to TRBJ1-1; D gene uncertain. Germline lookup yields CDR1 SGHNT and CDR2 YENEEA. The CDR3 totals 15 residues. The germline V and J ends were trimmed by 2 bases and 3 bases, with 13 bases remaining between them. The CDR3 DNA is TGTGCCAGCAGCTTATTTGGTAAAGAGGACACTGAAGCTTTCTTT. Its translation is CASSLFGKEDTEAFF.

The V and J genes are TRBV19 and TRBJ2-7; D is possibly TRBD1 (6 bases). The V end was cut by 3 bases, the J end by 1 base, with 10 bases between. Germline CDR1 and CDR2: LNHDA and SQIVND (reference sequence). The CDR3 contains 14 residues. The chain's CDR3 is CASSIGTRSYEQYF. The CDR3 DNA is TGTGCCAGTAGTATCGGGACAAGATCCTACGAGCAGTACTTC. Based on the CDR3 plus reference TRBV19 and TRBJ2-7, the full variable domain is DGGITQSPKYLFRKEGQNVTLSCEQNLNHDAMYWYRQDPGQGLRLIYYSQIVNDFQKGDIAEGYSVSREKKESFPLTVTSAQKNPTAFYLCASSIGTRSYEQYFGPGTRLTVT.

The rearrangement uses TRBV28 and TRBJ1-4; D is unresolved. The V gene's germline CDR1 is MDHEN and CDR2 SYDVKM. Trimming cost V 5 bases and J 7 bases, with 20 bases left between them. The CDR3 has 16 amino acids. CDR3 loop: CASSPPFVTSGEKLFF. In DNA form, the CDR3 reads TGTGCCAGCAGTCCCCCATTTGTGACCTCGGGTGAAAAACTGTTTTTT.

This clone has a single count. In DNA form, the CDR3 reads TGTGCCACCGTAGAAACCGGGACAGGGATGATCGGCTACACCTTC. Amino acids: CATVETGTGMIGYTF. The gene calls are TRBV28 and TRBJ1-2; 9 positions match TRBD1. The CDR3 is 15 residues long. Germline CDR1 reads MDHEN; CDR2 reads SYDVKM. After removal of 10 bases from V and 8 bases from J, the junction contained 17 bases not matched to a gene.

The chain joins TRBV28 to TRBJ2-1; no clear D gene. The V and J ends lost 2 bases and 10 bases respectively, with 12 bases between them. The CDR3 is made up of 13 amino acids. Germline V gives CDR1 MDHEN, CDR2 SYDVKM. The CDR3, as DNA: TGTGCCAGCAGTTTAAGTTTCGATCGGGAGCAGTTCTTC. This codes for CASSLSFDREQFF. The variable domain in full, with the rest retrieved from reference TRBV28 and TRBJ2-1, is DVKVTQSSRYLVKRTGEKVFLECVQDMDHENMFWYRQDPGLGLRLIYFSYDVKMKEKGDIPEGYSVSREKKERFSLILESASTNQTSMYLCASSLSFDREQFFGPGTRLTVL.

The V gene is TRBV15, the J gene TRBJ2-3, with no clear D. Trimming took 1 base from V and 2 from J, leaving 7 bases between them. Germline values: CDR1 LNHNV, CDR2 YYDKDF (reference sequence). The CDR3 contains 14 residues. The CDR3 sequence is CATSRVGFTDTQYF. The CDR3 DNA reads TGTGCCACCAGCAGAGTCGGTTTCACAGATACGCAGTATTTT.

This rearrangement joins TRBV5-5 to TRBJ1-4; unclear D gene. The CDR3 extends over 15 amino acids. Per the germline V gene, CDR1 is SGHKS and CDR2 is YYEKEE (reference sequence). The germline V and J ends were trimmed by 3 bases and 6 bases, with 15 bases remaining between them. The CDR3 reads CASSSPPGWDEKLFF. The CDR3 DNA reads TGTGCCAGCAGCTCACCTCCGGGATGGGATGAAAAACTGTTTTTT.

The J gene is TRBJ2-1, the V gene TRBV19; TRBD2 aligns across 10 bases. V shed 7 bases, J shed 9 bases, and the junction held 12 bases outside the gene matches. CDR3 length equals 15 residues. The germline V gene has CDR1 LNHDA and CDR2 SQIVND (reference sequence). CDR3 sequence: CASTSGASGRGEQFF. CDR3 bases: TGTGCCAGTACCTCGGGGGCCAGCGGGAGGGGTGAGCAGTTCTTC.

This chain joins TRBV19 and TRBJ2-5; D may be TRBD2 (7 bases). The V gene lost 5 bases and the J gene lost 5 bases, with 12 bases spanning the gap. Looked up from germline, CDR1 is LNHDA and CDR2 is SQIVND (reference sequence). The length of the CDR3 is 13 residues. The CDR3 reads CASSDRRGETQYF. The CDR3 bases are TGTGCCAGTAGTGACAGGCGGGGGGAGACCCAGTACTTC.

The chain combines TRBV11-1 with TRBJ1-6, with 7 bases aligning to TRBD1. After removal of 4 bases from V and 0 bases from J, the junction contained 3 bases not matched to a gene. From germline, CDR1 is SGHAT and CDR2 FQDESV (reference sequence). The CDR3 has 16 residues. CDR3 DNA: TGTGCCAGCAGCTCGGGACAGAGCTCCTATAATTCACCCCTCCACTTT. Translating gives CASSSGQSSYNSPLHF.

This chain links TRBV15 with TRBJ2-5; 9 bases agree with TRBD2. Germline V gene sequence: CDR1 LNHNV, CDR2 YYDKDF (reference sequence). This CDR3 comprises 16 residues. V shed 5 bases and J 5 bases; nucleotides not matched to a gene: 12. CDR3 region: CATSVGTGLAGETQYF. The CDR3 nucleotides are TGTGCCACCAGCGTCGGGACGGGACTAGCAGGGGAGACCCAGTACTTC.

The chain carries TRBV10-3 and TRBJ2-3; TRBD1 aligns across 8 bases. Germline V gene lookup returns CDR1 ENHRY and CDR2 SYGVKD. The CDR3 is 12 amino acids. V shed 8 bases and J 3 bases; nucleotides not matched to a gene: 1. The CDR3 DNA reads as TGTGCCATCGGACAGGGAACAGATACGCAGTATTTT. Its protein is CAIGQGTDTQYF.

This sequence joins TRBV29-1 and TRBJ1-2; D is perhaps TRBD1 (6 bases). The CDR3 runs 10 residues. The V end lost 8 bases, the J end lost 7 bases, and 11 bases lay between the germline ends. Germline CDR1 is SQVTM and CDR2 is ANQGSEA. The DNA of the CDR3 is TGCAGCTCGGGACATTGTGGCTACACCTTC. Translation: CSSGHCGYTF.

In this sample, this clone turned up a few times. This chain joins TRBV7-8 and TRBJ1-3; unclear D gene. Deletions cut 1 base from V and 4 bases from J, with 11 bases between. There are 15 residues in the CDR3. Germline V gene lookup returns CDR1 SGHVS and CDR2 FQNEAQ. CDR3 sequence (DNA): TGTGCCAGCAGCTTAGGCCAGACAAGAGGAAACACCATATATTTT. It translates to CASSLGQTRGNTIYF. Based on the CDR3 plus reference TRBV7-8 and TRBJ1-3, the full variable domain is GAGVSQSPRYKVAKRGQDVALRCDPISGHVSLFWYQQALGQGPEFLTYFQNEAQLDKSGLPSDRFFAERPEGSVSTLKIQRTQQEDSAVYLCASSLGQTRGNTIYFGEGSWLTVV.